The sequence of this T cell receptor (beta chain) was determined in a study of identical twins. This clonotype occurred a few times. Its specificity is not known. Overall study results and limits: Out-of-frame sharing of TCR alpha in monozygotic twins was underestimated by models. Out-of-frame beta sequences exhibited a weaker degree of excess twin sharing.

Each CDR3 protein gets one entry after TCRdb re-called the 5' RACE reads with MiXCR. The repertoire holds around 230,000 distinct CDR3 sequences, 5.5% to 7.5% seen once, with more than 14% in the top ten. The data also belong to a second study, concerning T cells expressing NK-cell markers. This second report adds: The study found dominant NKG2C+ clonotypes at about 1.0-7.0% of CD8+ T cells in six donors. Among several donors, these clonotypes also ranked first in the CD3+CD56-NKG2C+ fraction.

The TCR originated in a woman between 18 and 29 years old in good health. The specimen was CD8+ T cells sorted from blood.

The CDR3 loop reads CASSYSGTGEQYF. In DNA, the CDR3 is TGTGCCAGCAGTTACTCTGGGACGGGGGAGCAGTACTTC. V gene TRBV6-6 combines with J gene TRBJ2-7, with D possibly being TRBD1 or TRBD2 (5 bases each). This CDR3 is built from 13 residues. The V and J ends lost 0 bases and 7 bases respectively, with 10 bases between them. Germline values: CDR1 MNHNY, CDR2 SVGAGI (reference sequence).